A single TCR beta chain is shown here with its context. The antigen is not known. These data belong to a study of T cells expressing NK-cell markers. In the study overall: Eight donors were sequenced, of whom seven were HCMV-seropositive, while the remaining one was HCMV-seronegative. Whole-study results and caveats: Dominant NKG2C+ clonotypes accounted for about 1.0-7.0% of CD8+ T cells in about 6 donors.

The CDR3 loop spans 13 amino acids. The germline V gene encodes CDR1 SGHKS and CDR2 YYEKEE (reference sequence). TCRdb reanalyzed the 5' RACE reads, giving one entry per CDR3 protein sequence and no DNA. The table lists 500,000 to 700,000 distinct CDR3 sequences. Sequencing was performed on blood T cells: a sorted CD56 or NKG2C T cell subset, CD4+ or CD8+ T cells, or bulk PBMC T cells (not recorded which). The chain carries TRBV5-5 and TRBJ2-1. This receptor was obtained from a young man in good health. The CDR3 loop reads CASSFPDGNEQFF.